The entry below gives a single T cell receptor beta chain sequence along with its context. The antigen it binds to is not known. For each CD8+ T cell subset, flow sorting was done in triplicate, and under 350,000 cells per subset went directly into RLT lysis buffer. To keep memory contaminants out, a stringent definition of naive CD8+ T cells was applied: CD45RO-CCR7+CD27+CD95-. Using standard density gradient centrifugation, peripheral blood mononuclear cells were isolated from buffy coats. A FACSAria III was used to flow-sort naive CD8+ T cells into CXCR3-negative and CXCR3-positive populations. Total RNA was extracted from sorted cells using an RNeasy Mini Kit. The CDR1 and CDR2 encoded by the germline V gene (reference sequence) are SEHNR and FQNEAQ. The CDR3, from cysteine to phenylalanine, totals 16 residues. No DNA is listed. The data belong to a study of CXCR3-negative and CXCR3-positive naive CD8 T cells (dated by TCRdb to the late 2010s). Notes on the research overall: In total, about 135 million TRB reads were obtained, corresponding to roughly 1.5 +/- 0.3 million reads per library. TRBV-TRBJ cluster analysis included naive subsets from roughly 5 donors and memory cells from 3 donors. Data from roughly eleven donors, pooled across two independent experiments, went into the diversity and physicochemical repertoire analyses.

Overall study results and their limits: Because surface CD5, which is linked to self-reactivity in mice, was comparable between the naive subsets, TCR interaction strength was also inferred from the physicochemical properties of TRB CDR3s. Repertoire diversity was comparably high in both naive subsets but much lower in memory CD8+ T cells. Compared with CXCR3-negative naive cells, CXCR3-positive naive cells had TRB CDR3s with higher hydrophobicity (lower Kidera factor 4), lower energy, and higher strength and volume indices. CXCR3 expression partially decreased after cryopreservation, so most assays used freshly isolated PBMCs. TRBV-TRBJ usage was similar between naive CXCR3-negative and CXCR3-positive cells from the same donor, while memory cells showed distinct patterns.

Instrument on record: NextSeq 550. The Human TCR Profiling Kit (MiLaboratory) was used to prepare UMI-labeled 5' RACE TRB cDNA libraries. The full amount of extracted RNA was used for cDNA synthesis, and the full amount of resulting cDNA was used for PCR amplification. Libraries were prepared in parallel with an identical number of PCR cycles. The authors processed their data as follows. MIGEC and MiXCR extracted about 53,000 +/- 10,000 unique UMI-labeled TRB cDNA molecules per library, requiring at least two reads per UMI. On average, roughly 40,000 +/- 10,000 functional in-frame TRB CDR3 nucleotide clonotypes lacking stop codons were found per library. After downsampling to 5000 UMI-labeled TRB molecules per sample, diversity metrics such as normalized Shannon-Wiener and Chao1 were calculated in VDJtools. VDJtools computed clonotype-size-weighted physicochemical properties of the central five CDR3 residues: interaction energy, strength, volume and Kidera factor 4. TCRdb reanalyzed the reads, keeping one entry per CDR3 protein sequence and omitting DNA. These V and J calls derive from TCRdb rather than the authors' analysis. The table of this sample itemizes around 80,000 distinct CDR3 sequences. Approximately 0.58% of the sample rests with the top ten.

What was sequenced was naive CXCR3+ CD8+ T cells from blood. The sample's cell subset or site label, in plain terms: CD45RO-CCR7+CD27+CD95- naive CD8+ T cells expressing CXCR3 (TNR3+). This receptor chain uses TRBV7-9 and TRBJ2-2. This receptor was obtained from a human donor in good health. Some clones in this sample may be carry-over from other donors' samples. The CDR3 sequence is CASSPPEGRNTGELFF.